This TCR beta chain stems from a study of blood T cell repertoires in COVID-19 (dated by TCRdb to the early 2020s). Notes on the research overall: Collaborator samples came from the United States, Italy and Spain and covered acute and convalescent phases of COVID-19. The material from the prospective study consisted of cDNA or gDNA derived from T cells, B-cell-depleted T cells, or PBMCs. The dataset comprised deeply sampled blood TCRbeta repertoires from subjects exposed to, actively infected with, or recovered from COVID-19. The repertoires were released in a freely available public database intended as a resource for research on the immune response to SARS-CoV-2. The samples were drawn from the first 160 participants of the ongoing ImmuneRACE study and from some 1,300 subjects provided by 6 global collaborators. The sample metadata nearly always contained a de-identified subject ID, COVID-19 status, age in years and sex. Where available, HLA class I and class II types were obtained from metadata supplied by the sample provider rather than from assay-based typing. Overall study results and their limits: The quantity of clinical and demographic metadata differed by source and by participant and was supplied without curation.

One collaborating source in Seattle enrolled patients during active infection and followed them longitudinally through the course of disease. Whole blood was collected in K2EDTA tubes by collaborating institutions according to the institutions' own protocols. For TCRbeta analysis, collaborators shipped samples as frozen whole blood, isolated PBMCs, or DNA extracted from either of those sample types. On this clone itself: The antigen this receptor binds is unknown. Per-base qualities were not stored, and no clone one base away is much larger.

The CDR3 spans 13 residues, from the cysteine through the phenylalanine. CDR3 DNA only is kept here, 39 bases in frame from base 1. The germline ends are 13 bases apart after V is trimmed by 3 bases and J by 7 bases. For CDR1 and CDR2, the germline V gene (reference sequence) lists DFQATT and SNEGSKA. TCRbeta CDR3 regions were amplified from genomic DNA using the immunoSEQ Assay, a bias-controlled multiplex PCR. The source study handled its data this way. The number of nucleated cells in each sample was estimated from the amplification of reference gene primers within the assay. To quantify the absolute abundance of each unique TCRbeta CDR3 rearrangement, sequence reads were collapsed and filtered. Productive Simpson clonality was computed per sample as the square root of Simpson's diversity index over productive rearrangements. This immuneACCESS table, as held by TCRdb, lists in-frame sequences with V and J called but not all clones. Of the missing ones, under half trace to an unresolved V gene in checked studies; the others have no known cause. V and J calls and clone size come straight from that table; D and trimming were deduced from the DNA. The sample data list around 300,000 clones, and 90% to 95% of these were observed just once. The ten largest clones add up to around 2.2% of the sample.

The sequenced sample was peripheral blood. The receptor's source is a woman aged 25 to 39 with COVID-19, enrolled during active disease. Rearrangement joined TRBV20-1 to TRBJ1-5, with a weak D call of TRBD1 (5 bases match). The nucleotides are TGCAGTGCTAGTCCGGCTCGGGGGCAGCCCCAGCATTTT. It is translated as CSASPARGQPQHF.